The next 11 T cell receptor beta chains were all read from a single sample in a study of tumor-infiltrating lymphocytes in primary liver carcinoma. Joint extraction of RNA and DNA used roughly 19-33 mg of bulk tissue that was unsorted. Reverse transcription of approximately 500 ng total RNA with a constant-region primer produced TCR beta cDNA. Construction of TCR beta libraries relied on three successive nested multiplex PCR rounds employing slightly modified ARM-PCR. The study ran its first two PCR rounds for around 9 cycles each, using TRBV1-TRBV30 forward primers and a C-beta reverse primer. TCRdb analysed the multiplex PCR reads with MiXCR anew, one entry per CDR3 protein. The sample has more than 95,000 distinct CDR3 sequences, 64% seen once; the top ten hold less than 10%. Sequenced sample: liver tumor tissue from sampling region 3. The subset here: tumor region T3, left-lateral pole. The receptors shown here come from a woman aged 55-70 years with primary liver carcinoma and hepatitis B virus infection.

This chain uses TRBV11-2 with TRBJ2-2; D is perhaps TRBD2 (6 bases). This CDR3 spans 15 amino acids. The germline CDR1 and CDR2 sequences are SGHAT and FQNNGV. With 4 bases removed from V and 16 bases from J, the gap between germline ends came to 25 bases. CDR3: CASSSRLVGSGESFF. The CDR3 DNA sequence: TGTGCCAGCAGCTCCAGACTAGTGGGGTCGGGGGAGTCGTTTTTT.

This clonotype came up many times. The chain is built from TRBV10-2 and TRBJ1-4; 7 bases align to TRBD1. Germline assignment: CDR1 WSHSY and CDR2 SAAADI. CDR3 length: 14 amino acids. V shed 6 bases, J shed 7 bases, and the junction held 8 bases outside the gene matches. The CDR3 reads CASSRQGRSEKLFF. CDR3 bases: TGCGCCAGCAGCCGACAGGGCAGGAGTGAAAAACTGTTTTTT.

This clonotype has a count of ten or more. This rearrangement joins TRBV29-1 to TRBJ1-3; D is perhaps TRBD1 (5 bases). Between the trimmed V and J ends, which lost 6 bases and 4 bases, there was a span of 16 bases. Germline CDR1 reads SQVTM; CDR2 reads ANQGSEA. The CDR3 spans 14 residues. The CDR3 sequence: CSVAARGMGNTIYF. In DNA form, the CDR3 reads TGCAGCGTAGCCGCCCGGGGGATGGGAAACACCATATATTTT.

Comment on this clonotype: A read error may account for a junction end that differs from germline. J is TRBJ1-1 and V is TRBV6-6; TRBD1 is a possible D gene (5 bases). The CDR3 sequence is 16 residues long. Germline values: CDR1 MNHNY, CDR2 SVGAGI (reference sequence). CDR3 nucleotides: TGTGCCAGCTTGCCGGGGCACAGCTCCGGGGGGACTGAAGCTCTCTTT. It codes for CASLPGHSSGGTEALF.

This chain's CDR3 is CASSPTGLATYEQYF. DNA for the CDR3: TGTGCCAGCAGTCCCACCGGACTAGCGACTTACGAGCAGTACTTC. The V gene is TRBV28, the J gene TRBJ2-7, with TRBD2 identical over 9 bases. J lost 4 bases, V lost 5 bases, and 9 bases had no gene match. The CDR3 consists of 15 residues. Germline-derived CDR1 and CDR2 are MDHEN and SYDVKM.

Details on this clonotype: A much larger clonotype is one base distant, so this may be a read error. V gene TRBV29-1 combines with J gene TRBJ2-2; 10 nucleotides agree with TRBD1. The CDR3 spans 13 residues. Germline trimming cut 8 bases from V and 5 bases from J; bases unmatched to any gene: 5. Germline V CDR1 and CDR2: SQVTM, ANQGSEA. The CDR3 DNA follows: TGCAGCACTGGACAGGGGGGTACCGGGGAGCTGTTTTTT. Translation: CSTGQGGTGELFF.

In the case of this clonotype: In this CDR3 the conserved last residue, phenylalanine or tryptophan, is missing, so a read error is likely. The genes are TRBV10-3 and TRBJ2-7; the match to TRBD1 covers 9 bases. The CDR3 runs to 13 residues. Germline V gives CDR1 ENHRY, CDR2 SYGVKD. CDR3 DNA sequence: TGTGTCATCAAGGGGGACAGGGATTACGAGCAGTACCTC. This encodes CVIKGDRDYEQYL.

In regard to this clonotype: A junction boundary mismatches the germline segment, possibly from a read error. CDR3 residues: CASIRVTISYNEQFF. In nucleotides, the CDR3 is TGTGCCAGCATTCGCGTGACCATTTCCTATAATGAGCAGTTCTTC. This sequence joins TRBV28 and TRBJ2-1; D is uncertain. Looked up from germline, CDR1 is MDHEN and CDR2 is SYDVKM. CDR3 length: 15 residues.

This clonotype was found many times. The chain joins TRBV28 to TRBJ2-3; 7 bases match TRBD2. Trimming cost V 3 bases and J 1 base; bases outside gene matches: 7. CDR1 and CDR2 (germline): MDHEN, SYDVKM. This CDR3 region has 16 residues. The DNA for the CDR3 is TGTGCCAGCAGTTTGGGGGGGGTCATGGGCACAGATACGCAGTATTTT. It is translated as CASSLGGVMGTDTQYF.

Comment on this clonotype: Mismatch with germline at one junction end may stem from a read error. The rearrangement links TRBV29-1 to TRBJ2-6; tentatively, D is TRBD1 or TRBD2 (5 bases each). CDR3 length: 14 residues. CDR1 and CDR2 from the germline V gene are SQVTM and ANQGSEA. The CDR3 nucleotides read TGCAGCGTAGAGAGGGGCACTGGGGCCAGCGTCCTGACTTTC. Its translation is CSVERGTGASVLTF. The entire variable domain, with the rest obtained from reference TRBV29-1 and TRBJ2-6, is as follows: SAVISQKPSRDICQRGTSLTIQCQVDSQVTMMFWYRQQPGQSLTLIATANQGSEATYESGFVIDKFPISRPNLTFSTLTVSNMSPEDSSIYLCSVERGTGASVLTFGAGSRLTVL.

This clonotype was counted between two and nine times. A much larger clone lies one base from this, so it may be a read error. The chain employs TRBV5-4 and TRBJ1-2; perhaps TRBD1 as D (6 bases). This CDR3 spans 13 amino acids. The V and J ends lost 1 base and 10 bases respectively, with 14 bases between them. In germline, CDR1 is SGHNT, CDR2 YYREEE (reference sequence). CDR3 sequence reads: CASSLRDTADYTF. The CDR3 DNA follows: TGTGCCAGCAGCTTGAGGGACACGGCTGACTACACCTTC.